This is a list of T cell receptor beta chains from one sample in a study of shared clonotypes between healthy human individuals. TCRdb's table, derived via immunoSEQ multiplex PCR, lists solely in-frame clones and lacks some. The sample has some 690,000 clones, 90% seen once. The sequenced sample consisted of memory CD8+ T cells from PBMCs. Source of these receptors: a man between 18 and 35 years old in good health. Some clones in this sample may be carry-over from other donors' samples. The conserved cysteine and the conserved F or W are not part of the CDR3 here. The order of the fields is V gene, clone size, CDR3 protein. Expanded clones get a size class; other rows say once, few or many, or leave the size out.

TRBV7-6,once,ASRVAVSTGELF
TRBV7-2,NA,ASSLFDGIPPETQY
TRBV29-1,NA,SVVKGSSGANVLT
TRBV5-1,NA,ASSKDGLQY
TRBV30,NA,ALTNYGYT
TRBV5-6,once,ASSQGEGLENTIY
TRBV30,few,AWHPGGNEKLF
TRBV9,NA,ASSLTPGLAGGSQEEQF
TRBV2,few,ASSESVDFGKLF
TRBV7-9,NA,ASSLAGGSYEQY
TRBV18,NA,ASSRLPANQPQH
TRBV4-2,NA,ASSQEWSRTSLYNEQF
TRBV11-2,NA,ASSPIRGDRGLGTGELF
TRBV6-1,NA,ASQGALNTGELF
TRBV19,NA,ASSMAPVGLNTEAF
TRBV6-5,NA,ASSYGRAGELF
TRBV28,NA,ASSSFITQY
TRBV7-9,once,ASSFSGTLDGELF
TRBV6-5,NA,ASSPLGTHQPQH
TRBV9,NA,ASTGMRGEKLF
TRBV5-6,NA,ASTYQGVAGPDTQY
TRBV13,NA,ASSLGGGQGRALGP
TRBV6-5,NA,ASSYGSWATGELF
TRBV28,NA,ASSLRGDTTTEAF
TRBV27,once,ASSLYPRQGYGYT
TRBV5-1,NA,ASSLGDRGYSYEQY
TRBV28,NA,ASMTWTSVHHEQY
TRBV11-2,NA,ASSLGGSRNEQF
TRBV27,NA,ASSLLSTGGGYGYT
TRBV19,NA,ASSIGSGDYTEAF
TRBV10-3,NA,AIGAGTGIFSGAF
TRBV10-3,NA,AISERDRDSYEQY
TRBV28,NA,ASSSGLAGPHTGELF
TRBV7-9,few,ASSLALGDQPQH
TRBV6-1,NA,ASSEGGTAASYT
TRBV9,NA,ASSYTSGRAFTDTQY
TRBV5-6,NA,ASSLVASSNTEAF
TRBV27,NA,ASSFGAGASYNEQF
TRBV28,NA,ASSFSRAGPLAKNIQY
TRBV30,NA,AWDPVISYEQY
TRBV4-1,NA,ASSQDSRPNTGELF
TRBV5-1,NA,ASSLRFGELF
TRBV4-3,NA,ASSQDRGLNGELF
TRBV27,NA,ASSPIPTGTDEQY
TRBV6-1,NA,ASSAGRTYEQY
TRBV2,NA,ASSNDKYNEQF
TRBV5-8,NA,ASSLSYTGELF